This T cell receptor beta chain was captured in a study of identical twins. TCRdb called the 5' RACE reads again in MiXCR, with one record for every CDR3 protein. This table has about 720,000 distinct CDR3 sequences, 15% to 20% appearing once. Germline-derived CDR1 and CDR2 are SEHNR and FQNEAQ (reference sequence). The CDR3 is made up of 13 amino acids. V was pared by 5 bases and J by 6 bases, with 13 bases between. This sample was also put to use in a study of T cells expressing NK-cell markers. That investigation notes: The TCR beta repertoires originated in sorted CD3+CD56+NKG2C+, CD3+CD56+NKG2C- and CD3+CD56-NKG2C+ T cells. The sequencing cohort of eight donors included seven HCMV-seropositive individuals and one seronegative individual. Unclear, still, was the HCMV specificity of the expanded NKG2C+ T cell clones.

Sequenced material: PBMCs. This TCR came from a young woman in good health. This chain uses TRBV7-9 with TRBJ1-2; no clear D gene. In DNA, the CDR3 is TGTGCCAGCAGCCATGGGGTCCAGAATGGCTACACCTTC. Translating it yields CASSHGVQNGYTF.